One and the same sample provided the 6 T cell receptor beta chains below, sequenced in a study of preoperative IRX-2 immunotherapy in early breast cancer. Treatment specified: preoperative locoregional IRX-2 cytokine immunotherapy. TCRdb's copy holds only in-frame clones and misses some; the assay was immunoSEQ multiplex PCR. The data contain around 1,700 clones, 70% to 80% of them singletons. The sample was tumor tissue, taken after IRX-2 immunotherapy. These receptors were taken from a human donor with breast cancer.

The chain has TRBV28 and TRBJ1-4; a weak D match, TRBD1 (5 bases). V dropped 1 base and J dropped 8 bases, with 11 bases sitting between them. Per germline, CDR1 MDHEN and CDR2 SYDVKM. There are 14 residues in the CDR3. The CDR3 loop is CASSLYSRDEKLFF. CDR3 nucleotides: TGTGCCAGCAGTTTATATTCCCGGGACGAAAAACTGTTTTTT. The full variable domain, completed using reference TRBV28 and TRBJ1-4, is DVKVTQSSRYLVKRTGEKVFLECVQDMDHENMFWYRQDPGLGLRLIYFSYDVKMKEKGDIPEGYSVSREKKERFSLILESASTNQTSMYLCASSLYSRDEKLFFGSGTQLSVL.

The chain joins TRBV4-1 to TRBJ2-1, with D unclear. The germline V gene has CDR1 MGHRA and CDR2 YSYEKL. Trimming shortened V by 1 base and J by 5 bases, and 6 bases separated the two germline ends. The CDR3 length is 13 residues. CDR3 in amino acids: CASSQASHNEQFF. DNA of the CDR3: TGCGCCAGCAGCCAAGCCAGCCACAATGAGCAGTTCTTC.

V gene TRBV14 combines with J gene TRBJ1-2; tentatively, D is TRBD1 (6 bases). Trimming stripped 1 base from V and 5 bases from J, with 14 bases between. The CDR3 is made up of 15 amino acids. Germline CDR1 SGHDN, CDR2 FVKESK. The CDR3 loop is CASSQGVQGSYGYTF. The CDR3 nucleotides read TGTGCCAGCAGCCAAGGGGTACAGGGATCATATGGCTACACCTTC.

The chain has TRBV18 and TRBJ1-3; D is possibly TRBD1 (5 bases). Germline loops: CDR1 KGHSH, CDR2 LQKENI. The CDR3 length is 17 residues. Trimming cost V 6 bases and J 0 bases, with 18 bases left between them. CDR3: CASSQVRGAISGNTIYF. The CDR3 DNA is TGTGCCAGCTCCCAAGTACGAGGGGCGATCTCTGGAAACACCATATATTTT.

The rearrangement uses TRBV19 and TRBJ1-6; D unresolved. From germline, CDR1 is LNHDA and CDR2 SQIVND (reference sequence). This CDR3 is built from 13 residues. V gave up 3 bases and J gave up 9 bases, with 9 bases separating them. The CDR3 spells CASSISEVSPLHF. The CDR3, as DNA: TGTGCCAGTAGTATCTCGGAAGTTTCACCCCTCCACTTT.

This clone was seen only a few times. This rearrangement joins TRBV28 to TRBJ1-1, with a tentative D call TRBD1 (6 bases). V was clipped by 8 bases and J by 5 bases, with 15 bases between them. Germline V gene lookup returns CDR1 MDHEN and CDR2 SYDVKM. The CDR3 runs 13 residues. CDR3 residues: CASWRIGGTEAFF. Written as DNA, the CDR3 is TGTGCCAGCTGGAGGATAGGGGGGACTGAAGCTTTCTTT. Based on the CDR3 plus reference TRBV28 and TRBJ1-1, the full variable domain is DVKVTQSSRYLVKRTGEKVFLECVQDMDHENMFWYRQDPGLGLRLIYFSYDVKMKEKGDIPEGYSVSREKKERFSLILESASTNQTSMYLCASWRIGGTEAFFGQGTRLTVV.